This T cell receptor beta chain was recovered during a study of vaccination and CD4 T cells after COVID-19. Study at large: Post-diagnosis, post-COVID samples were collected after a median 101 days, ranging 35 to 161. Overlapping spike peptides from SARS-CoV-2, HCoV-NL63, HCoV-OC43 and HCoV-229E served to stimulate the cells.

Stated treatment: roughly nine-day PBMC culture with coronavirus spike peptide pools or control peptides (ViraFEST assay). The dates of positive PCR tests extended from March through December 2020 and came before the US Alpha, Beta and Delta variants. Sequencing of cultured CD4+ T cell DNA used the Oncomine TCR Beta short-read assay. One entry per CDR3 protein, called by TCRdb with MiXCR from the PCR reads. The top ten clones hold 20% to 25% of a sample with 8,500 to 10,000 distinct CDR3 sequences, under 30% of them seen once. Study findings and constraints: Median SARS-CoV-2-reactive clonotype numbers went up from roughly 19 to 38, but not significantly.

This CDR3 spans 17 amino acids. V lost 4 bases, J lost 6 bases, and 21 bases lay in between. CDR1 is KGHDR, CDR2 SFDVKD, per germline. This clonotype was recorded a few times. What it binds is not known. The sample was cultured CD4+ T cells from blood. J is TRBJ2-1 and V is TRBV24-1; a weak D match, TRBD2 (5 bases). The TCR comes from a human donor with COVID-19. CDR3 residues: CATSEPPRVLRGNEQFF. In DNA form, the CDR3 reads TGTGCCACCAGTGAGCCCCCGAGGGTTCTACGGGGCAATGAGCAGTTCTTC.